The 30 T cell receptor beta chains below were found in one sample sequenced in a study of T cell responses to AZD1222 COVID-19 vaccine. Using immunoSEQ multiplex PCR, the repertoire was profiled, and TCRdb retains in-frame clones only, with some absent. The sample contains 65,000 to 85,000 clones, approximately 89% of which appear only once. Here the sequenced sample was peripheral blood, taken 28 days after the second dose of the MenACWY control vaccine. These receptors all come from an adult who received the MenACWY meningococcal vaccine as a control.

V is TRBV19 and J is TRBJ2-1; D gene ambiguous. The CDR3 totals 15 residues. Trimming shortened V by 4 bases and J by 0 bases, and 10 bases separated the two germline ends. Germline values: CDR1 LNHDA, CDR2 SQIVND (reference sequence). The CDR3 here is CASSTQGISYNEQFF. The CDR3, as DNA: TGTGCCAGTAGTACTCAAGGAATCTCCTACAATGAGCAGTTCTTC.

The rearrangement uses TRBV19 and TRBJ1-2; D might be TRBD1 (5 bases). V shed 8 bases and J shed 1 base, with 17 bases lying between them. In germline, CDR1 is LNHDA, CDR2 SQIVND (reference sequence). The CDR3 sequence is 15 residues long. The chain's CDR3 is CASRPDRTINYGYTF. The CDR3 coding sequence is TGTGCCAGTCGGCCCGATAGGACAATTAACTATGGCTACACCTTC. Looking up the rest from reference TRBV19 and TRBJ1-2 gives the full variable domain: DGGITQSPKYLFRKEGQNVTLSCEQNLNHDAMYWYRQDPGQGLRLIYYSQIVNDFQKGDIAEGYSVSREKKESFPLTVTSAQKNPTAFYLCASRPDRTINYGYTFGSGTRLTVV.

This clone has just a few counts. The gene calls are TRBV20-1 and TRBJ2-3; D gene ambiguous. V lost 5 bases and J lost 6, with 6 bases in between. CDR1 is DFQATT and CDR2 is SNEGSKA in the germline V gene (reference sequence). CDR3 size: 10 residues. Here the CDR3 DNA reads TGCAGTGCTGGCCCCGATACGCAGTATTTT. It translates to CSAGPDTQYF.

The CDR3 DNA reads TGTGCCAGCAGCCGTGAAAGTAGCAATCAGCCCCAGCATTTT. Amino acid sequence: CASSRESSNQPQHF. The chain is built from TRBV6-2 or TRBV6-3 and TRBJ1-5; D ambiguous. The CDR3 sequence is 14 residues long. Between the trimmed V and J ends, which lost 6 bases and 0 bases, there was a span of 9 bases. Germline CDR1 is MNHEY and CDR2 is SVGEGT.

The rearrangement uses TRBV24-1 and TRBJ2-2; D perhaps matches TRBD2 (5 bases). The CDR3 length is 13 residues. The germline V and J ends were trimmed by 5 bases and 8 bases, with 11 bases remaining between them. In germline, CDR1 is KGHDR, CDR2 SFDVKD. Here the CDR3 DNA reads TGTGCCACCAGTGTCCGGGGAGCTGGGGAGCTGTTTTTT. It yields the protein CATSVRGAGELFF.

Written as DNA, the CDR3 is TGTGCCAGCAGTCGGACTAGCGGGGTCTCCTACGAGCAGTACTTC. This encodes CASSRTSGVSYEQYF. The chain joins TRBV6-4 to TRBJ2-7; 12 bases line up with TRBD2. The V gene's germline CDR1 is MRHNA and CDR2 SNTAGT. V was clipped by 5 bases and J by 0 bases; unmatched bases: 2. This CDR3 has 15 residues.

The rearrangement joins TRBV5-6 to TRBJ1-1; tentative D call: TRBD1 (5 bases). Trimming took 0 bases from V and 1 from J, leaving 10 bases between them. The CDR3 runs to 15 residues. Germline CDR1 SGHDT, CDR2 YYEEEE. CDR3 sequence (DNA): TGTGCCAGCAGCTTGGGGGGCTATAAGAACACTGAAGCTTTCTTT. This gives the protein CASSLGGYKNTEAFF. Using reference TRBV5-6 and TRBJ1-1 for the parts outside the CDR3, the full variable domain is DAGVTQSPTHLIKTRGQQVTLRCSPKSGHDTVSWYQQALGQGPQFIFQYYEEEERQRGNFPDRFSGHQFPNYSSELNVNALLLGDSALYLCASSLGGYKNTEAFFGQGTRLTVV.

The genes are TRBV12-3 or TRBV12-4 and TRBJ2-7, with D perhaps assigned TRBD1 or TRBD2 (6 bases each). Trimming removed 3 bases at V and 3 bases at J, with 9 bases between. The CDR3 spans 13 residues. Here the CDR3 DNA reads TGTGCCAGCAGTTTTAGGGGGGTCTACGAGCAGTACTTC. It yields the protein CASSFRGVYEQYF.

The gene calls are TRBV15 and TRBJ1-5; D is possibly TRBD1 (5 bases). This CDR3 is built from 13 residues. Deletions cut 2 bases from V and 6 bases from J, with 8 bases between. Per the germline V gene, CDR1 is LNHNV and CDR2 is YYDKDF (reference sequence). In DNA form, the CDR3 reads TGTGCCACCAGCAGAAGGCAGGGTCAGCCCCAGCATTTT. Encoded protein: CATSRRQGQPQHF.

CDR3 coding DNA: TGTGCCAGCAGCTTTTCTGATGATCTCGGCACCATATATTTT. Translated, it gives CASSFSDDLGTIYF. The chain employs TRBV7-2 and TRBJ1-3; D is unclear. Looked up from germline, CDR1 is SGHTA and CDR2 is FQGNSA. V was shortened by 3 bases and J by 9 bases, with 15 bases between the two germline ends. This CDR3 is 14 amino acids long.

The V call is TRBV19, the J call TRBJ1-1, with 9 bases fitting TRBD1. Germline CDR1 and CDR2: LNHDA and SQIVND (reference sequence). Trimming removed 3 bases from V and 5 bases from J; junction bases left unmatched: 7. The CDR3 has 15 residues. CDR3 amino acids: CASSILATGGTEAFF. DNA for the CDR3: TGTGCCAGTAGTATTCTTGCGACAGGGGGGACTGAAGCTTTCTTT. The variable domain in full, completed from reference TRBV19 and TRBJ1-1, reads DGGITQSPKYLFRKEGQNVTLSCEQNLNHDAMYWYRQDPGQGLRLIYYSQIVNDFQKGDIAEGYSVSREKKESFPLTVTSAQKNPTAFYLCASSILATGGTEAFFGQGTRLTVV.

The V gene is TRBV12-3 or TRBV12-4, the J gene TRBJ2-1; 9 positions agree with TRBD1. This CDR3 comprises 13 residues. V gave up 7 bases and J gave up 8 bases; unmatched junction bases: 6. The CDR3 reads CASTRDRAHEQFF. DNA of the CDR3: TGTGCCAGCACCCGGGACAGGGCCCATGAGCAGTTCTTC.

The chain joins TRBV4-2 to TRBJ1-4; 9 positions match TRBD1. This CDR3 contains 13 residues. Looked up from germline, CDR1 is LGHNA and CDR2 is YNFKEQ. V was clipped by 11 bases and J by 7 bases; unmatched bases: 8. The CDR3 nucleotides read TGTGCCTCCGGACAGGGGTGGGCTGAAAAACTGTTTTTT. Amino acids: CASGQGWAEKLFF.

The chain links TRBV5-4 to TRBJ2-1; D gene ambiguous. Germline CDR1 and CDR2: SGHNT and YYREEE (reference sequence). The CDR3 totals 14 residues. Between the trimmed V and J ends, which lost 1 base and 7 bases, there was a span of 12 bases. CDR3 coding DNA: TGTGCCAGCAGCTTGTTAGCTAGTGGGAATGAGCAGTTCTTC. Translated: CASSLLASGNEQFF.

This rearrangement joins TRBV5-1 to TRBJ2-3; D not resolved. Trimming took 2 bases from V and 9 from J, leaving 13 bases between them. The germline V gene encodes CDR1 SGHRS and CDR2 YFSETQ. This CDR3 comprises 13 residues. The CDR3 DNA reads as TGCGCCAGCAGCTTATGGACCCTCCGAACGCAGTATTTT. This encodes CASSLWTLRTQYF.

J is TRBJ1-2 and V is TRBV28; tentative D call: TRBD1 (6 bases). V was shortened by 4 bases and J by 3 bases, with 15 bases between the two germline ends. The CDR3 length is 15 residues. Looked up from germline, CDR1 is MDHEN and CDR2 is SYDVKM. The CDR3 spells CASSSTGSPHYGYTF. In DNA form, the CDR3 reads TGTGCCAGCAGTTCAACAGGGTCCCCTCACTATGGCTACACCTTC.

V gene TRBV3-1 (or the pseudogene TRBV3-2) combines with J gene TRBJ1-5; no reliable D call. V lost 6 bases, J lost 4 bases, and 10 bases lay in between. Germline V gives CDR1 LGHDT, CDR2 YNNKEL (reference sequence). This CDR3 comprises 13 residues. CDR3 sequence reads: CASSPSRNQPQHF. In DNA form, the CDR3 reads TGTGCCAGCAGTCCCTCCAGGAATCAGCCCCAGCATTTT.

This chain links TRBV19 with TRBJ2-3, with D unclear. The CDR3 loop spans 14 amino acids. Germline V lookup: CDR1 LNHDA, CDR2 SQIVND (reference sequence). The V end was cut by 4 bases, the J end by 0 bases, with 8 bases between. CDR3 region: CASSRLGSTDTQYF. In DNA, the CDR3 is TGTGCCAGTAGTAGGTTGGGCAGCACAGATACGCAGTATTTT.

The sample holds a few counts of this clone. The chain uses TRBV4-1 and TRBJ2-7; the D gene is possibly TRBD2 (5 bases). This CDR3 contains 15 residues. The ends were cut back, 4 bases at V and 2 bases at J, with 15 bases in the middle. CDR1 MGHRA and CDR2 YSYEKL come from the germline V gene. CDR3 DNA: TGCGCCAGCAGCCCAGAGGGCACTAGACCCTACGAGCAGTACTTC. Its protein product is CASSPEGTRPYEQYF.

This chain uses TRBV4-1 with TRBJ2-1; 14 bases align to TRBD2. This CDR3 spans 15 amino acids. V trimming: 4 bases; J trimming: 9 bases; junction bases outside the gene matches: 5. From germline, CDR1 is MGHRA and CDR2 YSYEKL. In nucleotides, the CDR3 is TGCGCCAGCAGCCGGGGACTAGCGGGGGTCGGTGAGCAGTTCTTC. Translating gives CASSRGLAGVGEQFF.

The chain has TRBV5-1 and TRBJ1-1; D remains unclear. The CDR3 spans 13 residues. Deletions cut 0 bases from V and 10 bases from J, with 13 bases between. The V gene's germline CDR1 is SGHRS and CDR2 YFSETQ. CDR3 in DNA: TGCGCCAGCAGCTTGGGGACCCCCGAGGGAGCTTTCTTT. Protein product: CASSLGTPEGAFF.

This chain joins TRBV9 and TRBJ2-1, with 11 bases identical to TRBD1. The germline CDR1 and CDR2 sequences are SGDLS and YYNGEE. The CDR3 sequence is 17 residues long. V lost 0 bases, J lost 7 bases, and 9 bases stayed unmatched. The CDR3 reads CASSVAPGTGGRNEQFF. CDR3 DNA sequence: TGTGCCAGCAGCGTAGCTCCAGGGACAGGGGGGAGGAATGAGCAGTTCTTC.

CDR3 coding DNA: TGTGCCAGTAGTATGGGGCGGGAGTCCGGGGAGCTGTTTTTT. Encoded protein: CASSMGRESGELFF. The J gene is TRBJ2-2, the V gene TRBV19, with 7 bases matching TRBD2. Germline assignment: CDR1 LNHDA and CDR2 SQIVND (reference sequence). V dropped 3 bases and J dropped 6; count of bases not matched to a gene: 4. The CDR3 length is 14 residues.

V usage is TRBV20-1 and J usage is TRBJ2-7; D perhaps matches TRBD2 (5 bases). Germline V CDR1 and CDR2: DFQATT, SNEGSKA (reference sequence). The CDR3 runs 11 residues. The germline V and J ends were trimmed by 5 bases and 9 bases, with 14 bases remaining between them. The CDR3 sequence: CSAGLQEGQYF. CDR3 nucleotides: TGCAGTGCTGGACTCCAAGAGGGGCAGTACTTC.

This sequence joins TRBV2 and TRBJ1-2; D is uncertain. The V gene lost 7 bases and the J gene lost 6 bases, with 15 bases spanning the gap. CDR1 is SNHLY and CDR2 is FYNNEI in the germline V gene. CDR3 length: 13 residues. The CDR3 DNA reads as TGTGCCAGCATTCCAGGTCGGACCCATGGCTACACCTTC. Its translation: CASIPGRTHGYTF.

A word on this clone: The same CDR3 can be traced to other DNA sequences in this sample. The chain recombines TRBV5-1 with TRBJ1-3; possible D gene TRBD1, 6 bases. The CDR3 covers 15 residues. Trimming stripped 0 bases from V and 4 bases from J, with 11 bases between. Germline CDR1 SGHRS, CDR2 YFSETQ. This CDR3 reads CASSLEGGSGNTIYF. The CDR3 region has the DNA TGCGCCAGCAGCTTGGAAGGGGGGAGCGGAAACACCATATATTTT.

The rearrangement links TRBV5-1 to TRBJ1-2, with a tentative D call TRBD1 (6 bases). V shed 1 base and J shed 0 bases, with 19 bases lying between them. CDR3 length: 18 amino acids. The germline gives CDR1 SGHRS, CDR2 YFSETQ. CDR3 DNA: TGCGCCAGCAGCTTGATAGGGTCAGGGGCAAATACTAACTATGGCTACACCTTC. This codes for CASSLIGSGANTNYGYTF. Supplemented by reference TRBV5-1 and TRBJ1-2, the full variable domain reads KAGVTQTPRYLIKTRGQQVTLSCSPISGHRSVSWYQQTPGQGLQFLFEYFSETQRNKGNFPGRFSGRQFSNSRSEMNVSTLELGDSALYLCASSLIGSGANTNYGYTFGSGTRLTVV.

The chain recombines TRBV9 with TRBJ2-1; TRBD2 aligns across 10 bases. The CDR3 has 16 amino acids. J was trimmed by 3 bases and V by 2 bases; bases with no gene match: 5. Germline V gene sequence: CDR1 SGDLS, CDR2 YYNGEE. This CDR3 is CASSVGLAADYNEQFF. The CDR3 nucleotides read TGTGCCAGCAGCGTCGGACTAGCGGCCGACTACAATGAGCAGTTCTTC. Supplemented by reference TRBV9 and TRBJ2-1, the full variable domain reads DSGVTQTPKHLITATGQRVTLRCSPRSGDLSVYWYQQSLDQGLQFLIQYYNGEERAKGNILERFSAQQFPDLHSELNLSSLELGDSALYFCASSVGLAADYNEQFFGPGTRLTVL.

This rearrangement joins TRBV24-1 to TRBJ1-1; D remains unclear. V lost 0 bases and J 5 bases, leaving 6 bases between the germline ends. CDR1 is KGHDR, CDR2 SFDVKD, per germline. The CDR3 is 13 residues long. This CDR3 reads CATSDLEGTEAFF. The CDR3 DNA sequence: TGTGCCACCAGTGATTTGGAGGGTACTGAAGCTTTCTTT.

The chain combines TRBV7-2 with TRBJ1-1; no clear D gene. Per the germline V gene, CDR1 is SGHTA and CDR2 is FQGNSA. V was trimmed by 3 bases and J by 7 bases, leaving 12 bases between them. The CDR3 has 13 residues. The CDR3 is CASSFSRADEAFF. In nucleotides, the CDR3 is TGTGCCAGCAGCTTTAGTAGGGCTGATGAAGCTTTCTTT.